Below, one T cell receptor beta chain is given with its context. The antigen is not known. The data were obtained in a study of cytomegalovirus exposure and HLA in healthy donors. Whole-study findings and limits: Association of a missense DCLRE1C variant with TCR beta V- and J-gene trimming was reported in a later analysis.

CDR3 length: 17 residues. V was pared by 1 base and J by 3 bases, with 10 bases of the junction left unmatched. The germline CDR1 and CDR2 sequences are SEHNR and FQNEAQ (reference sequence). The study ran its PCR with 60 Vbeta and 13 Jbeta primers. Produced via immunoSEQ multiplex PCR; TCRdb's table is partial and in-frame only. The sample includes some 89,000 clones, roughly 76% seen only once; the top ten take over 1.5%. The specimen was PBMCs. This clonotype originated in a woman aged 25 to 39 in good health and CMV-seronegative. The genes are TRBV7-9 and TRBJ2-7; TRBD2 agrees at 9 bases. CDR3 in DNA: TGTGCCAGCAGCTTAGTGGCGGGAGGGACACAAGACTACGAGCAGTACTTC. Protein sequence: CASSLVAGGTQDYEQYF.